These T cell receptor beta chains were read from a single sample in a study of blood T cell repertoires in COVID-19. The protocol was immunoSEQ multiplex PCR, while the TCRdb copy is restricted to in-frame clones and leaves out a portion. The profile shows roughly 80,000 clones, roughly 82% of them singletons. Material for sequencing was peripheral blood. The source is a man aged 80 or over with acute or convalescent COVID-19. CDR3s leave out the opening cysteine and the closing phenylalanine or tryptophan.

j_call | v_call | cdr3_aa
TRBJ1-2 | TRBV12-3/TRBV12-4 | ASSQNRQKGYT
TRBJ2-3 | TRBV19 | ASSMGLAGGDTQY
TRBJ2-5 | TRBV7-3 | ASSPGLGGQETQY
TRBJ2-4 | TRBV3-1/TRBV3-2 | ASSQGSSGGLAKNIQY
TRBJ1-1 | TRBV5-1 | ASSLVSAGNTEAF
TRBJ1-2 | TRBV27 | ASRDSSNYGYT
TRBJ2-5 | TRBV25-1 | ASSLGQAQETQY
TRBJ2-5 | TRBV6-2/TRBV6-3 | ASSPSQVGTQY
TRBJ2-2 | TRBV12-3/TRBV12-4 | ASSPDSGELF
TRBJ1-2 | TRBV9 | ASSSPGGGYT
TRBJ1-3 | TRBV5-6 | ASRDRRFSGNTIY
TRBJ2-4 | TRBV19 | ASSIPTGSGNIQY
TRBJ2-2 | TRBV2 | ASRARAGGYTGELF
TRBJ1-2 | TRBV6-5 | ASSLSDRGGGYT
TRBJ2-3 | TRBV7-3 | ASSPRQGNTDTQY
TRBJ1-1 | TRBV10-1 | ASSGGTTEAF
TRBJ1-2 | TRBV2 | ASSERGTYGYT
TRBJ2-1 | TRBV29-1 | SVSGTSGGIRNEQF
TRBJ2-7 | TRBV6-6 | ATHTGSSYEQY
TRBJ2-2 | TRBV14 | ASSQERGQGSGELF
TRBJ1-2 | TRBV11-2 | ASSLVVGGYGYT